The 24 T cell receptor beta chains below come from one sample, sequenced in a study of T cells expressing NK-cell markers. Following a re-call of the 5' RACE reads, TCRdb has one entry per CDR3 protein and lacks DNA. The sample table sets out 300,000 to 500,000 distinct CDR3 sequences. Sequenced material: blood T cells: a sorted CD56 or NKG2C T cell subset, CD4+ or CD8+ T cells, or bulk PBMC T cells (not recorded which). These receptors came from a woman aged 45-59 years in good health.

Here the CDR3 reads CASSGGLQPKNNEQFF. V gene TRBV5-1 combines with J gene TRBJ2-1; without DNA, the TCRdb call of TRBD1 cannot be checked. This CDR3 spans 16 amino acids. Germline V gives CDR1 SGHRS, CDR2 YFSETQ. The full variable domain, in which reference TRBV5-1 and TRBJ2-1 provide the parts outside the CDR3, is KAGVTQTPRYLIKTRGQQVTLSCSPISGHRSVSWYQQTPGQGLQFLFEYFSETQRNKGNFPGRFSGRQFSNSRSEMNVSTLELGDSALYLCASSGGLQPKNNEQFFGPGTRLTVL.

The chain combines TRBV10-1 with TRBJ2-1; TCRdb outputs TRBD2, but without DNA this stays unchecked. This CDR3 is 17 amino acids long. CDR1 is WNHNN, CDR2 SYGVQD, per germline (reference sequence). CDR3 sequence reads: CASSGRLAGLSYNEQFF.

The chain is built from TRBV24-1 and TRBJ2-3; TCRdb's D call, TRBD2, is unchecked because there is no DNA. Germline CDR1 reads KGHDR; CDR2 reads SFDVKD. The CDR3 is 16 residues long. The CDR3 here is CATSDLAGGVTDTQYF.

The CDR3 sequence: CASSRGGGTSYEQYF. The gene calls are TRBV5-1 and TRBJ2-7; no DNA is available, so the TRBD2 call from TCRdb remains unchecked. CDR1 SGHRS and CDR2 YFSETQ come from the germline V gene. This CDR3 is built from 15 residues.

V and J are TRBV10-2 and TRBJ2-2; TCRdb's D call of TRBD2 is untestable without DNA. Germline V gene data show CDR1 as WSHSY and CDR2 as SAAADI. This CDR3 spans 15 amino acids. CDR3 sequence reads: CASSNPGTITGELFF.

The rearrangement uses TRBV12-3 or TRBV12-4 and TRBJ2-7; with no DNA, the TCRdb D assignment of TRBD1 cannot be verified. This CDR3 is 14 amino acids long. CDR3 amino acids: CASRAEGTKHEQYF.

This chain's CDR3 is CASSQDKAGRTTDTQYF. The V call is TRBV4-1, the J call TRBJ2-3; TCRdb returns TRBD2, unconfirmable since there is no DNA. The germline CDR1 and CDR2 sequences are MGHRA and YSYEKL. This CDR3 comprises 17 residues.

V and J are TRBV10-3 and TRBJ1-5; the D call of TRBD1 rests on TCRdb alone, since no DNA is present to check it. This CDR3 comprises 15 residues. Germline V gene lookup returns CDR1 ENHRY and CDR2 SYGVKD. The CDR3 spells CAISESGRRNQPQHF.

V gene TRBV5-6 combines with J gene TRBJ2-7; the D call from TCRdb, TRBD1, cannot be confirmed without DNA. The CDR3 covers 11 residues. The germline V gene encodes CDR1 SGHDT and CDR2 YYEEEE. This CDR3 is CASRDNYEQYF.

The J gene is TRBJ2-7, the V gene TRBV2; TCRdb names TRBD1, which stays unverified in the absence of DNA. The CDR3 covers 16 residues. The germline V gene encodes CDR1 SNHLY and CDR2 FYNNEI. The CDR3 reads CASSEALLGWGVEQYF.

The rearrangement uses TRBV7-9 and TRBJ2-3; TCRdb proposes TRBD1, but this gene call is untestable without DNA. Germline CDR1 is SEHNR and CDR2 is FQNEAQ (reference sequence). CDR3 length: 11 residues. CDR3 sequence reads: CASVATGRWYF.

V is TRBV5-6 and J is TRBJ2-3; TCRdb designates TRBD1, a call that cannot be tested without DNA. From germline, CDR1 is SGHDT and CDR2 YYEEEE. The CDR3 contains 13 residues. The CDR3 region is CASSLAPGQGQYF.

The chain combines TRBV20-1 with TRBJ2-5; the D call from TCRdb, TRBD1, cannot be confirmed without DNA. Germline-derived CDR1 and CDR2 are DFQATT and SNEGSKA (reference sequence). The CDR3 sequence is 15 residues long. The CDR3 region is CSARDLMGTQETQYF.

The rearrangement links TRBV2 to TRBJ1-3; TCRdb returns TRBD1, unconfirmable since there is no DNA. Germline V gene data show CDR1 as SNHLY and CDR2 as FYNNEI. The CDR3 totals 13 residues. The CDR3 here is CARRHPAGNTIYF. Drawing the rest from reference TRBV2 and TRBJ1-3, the complete variable domain is EPEVTQTPSHQVTQMGQEVILRCVPISNHLYFYWYRQILGQKVEFLVSFYNNEISEKSEIFDDQFSVERPDGSNFTLKIRSTKLEDSAMYFCARRHPAGNTIYFGEGSWLTVV.

The chain couples TRBV12-3 or TRBV12-4 to TRBJ1-3. This CDR3 region has 12 residues. The CDR3 sequence is CASRGGGNTIYF.

The J gene is TRBJ1-2, the V gene TRBV20-1; TCRdb proposes TRBD1, but this gene call is untestable without DNA. Germline CDR1 and CDR2: DFQATT and SNEGSKA (reference sequence). This CDR3 contains 14 residues. The CDR3 reads CSASGQGGGYGYTF.

The V and J genes are TRBV13 and TRBJ2-5; the TCRdb call, TRBD2, lacks DNA for checking. Germline assignment: CDR1 PRHDT and CDR2 FYEKMQ (reference sequence). This CDR3 is built from 14 residues. The CDR3 is CASSLAAGAETQYF.

The CDR3 sequence: CASSLVRLAGDANTGELFF. The genes are TRBV5-1 and TRBJ2-2; TCRdb returns TRBD2, unconfirmable since there is no DNA. Germline lookup yields CDR1 SGHRS and CDR2 YFSETQ. This CDR3 is 19 amino acids long.

The chain carries TRBV15 and TRBJ2-2; absent DNA, TCRdb's TRBD2 call cannot be checked. Germline assignment: CDR1 LNHNV and CDR2 YYDKDF (reference sequence). The CDR3 spans 14 residues. CDR3 sequence reads: CATPSRAGTGELFF. The variable domain in full, with the rest retrieved from reference TRBV15 and TRBJ2-2, is DAMVIQNPRYQVTQFGKPVTLSCSQTLNHNVMYWYQQKSSQAPKLLFHYYDKDFNNEADTPDNFQSRRPNTSFCFLDIRSPGLGDTAMYLCATPSRAGTGELFFGEGSRLTVL.

V and J are TRBV5-1 and TRBJ2-5; TCRdb's D call, TRBD2, is unchecked because there is no DNA. The CDR3 covers 15 residues. From germline, CDR1 is SGHRS and CDR2 YFSETQ. CDR3: CASSFIAGGEETQYF.

The chain uses TRBV7-9 and TRBJ2-1; TCRdb picks TRBD1, but there is no DNA to check that call. The germline CDR1 and CDR2 sequences are SEHNR and FQNEAQ (reference sequence). The CDR3 consists of 14 residues. The CDR3: CASKGSAQVGEQFF.

The chain has TRBV10-2 and TRBJ2-2; TCRdb calls TRBD1, which cannot be checked without DNA. The CDR3 runs 15 residues. Looked up from germline, CDR1 is WSHSY and CDR2 is SAAADI. The CDR3 region is CASSVGGTNTGELFF.

V is TRBV11-2 and J is TRBJ2-1; TCRdb's D gene call, TRBD1, goes unchecked for lack of DNA. Germline V gene data show CDR1 as SGHAT and CDR2 as FQNNGV. The CDR3 is 12 amino acids. Here the CDR3 reads CASSLRDRKPFF.

V gene TRBV9 combines with J gene TRBJ2-3; the D call from TCRdb, TRBD2, cannot be confirmed without DNA. CDR1 SGDLS and CDR2 YYNGEE come from the germline V gene. The CDR3 has 15 amino acids. The CDR3 reads CASQDSGRAADTQYF.